The 18 T cell receptor beta chains reported below all come from one sample, sequenced in a study of shared clonotypes between healthy human individuals. The method was immunoSEQ multiplex PCR; TCRdb's version includes in-frame clones alone and lacks a portion of them. The repertoire consists of approximately 1,500,000 clones, with around 97% occurring once and the leading ten covering roughly 1.2%. The source material was naive CD4+ T cells sorted from blood. The subset here: CD45RA+ positively selected. These receptors were obtained from a man aged 25 to 45 in good health.

The chain is built from TRBV7-9 and TRBJ2-7; 9 positions match TRBD1. Unmatched junction bases numbered 6, after V lost 3 bases and J lost 6 bases. Germline CDR1 is SEHNR and CDR2 is FQNEAQ (reference sequence). This CDR3 comprises 14 residues. CDR3 sequence (DNA): TGTGCCAGCAGCTTCTCCGGGACAGGGACCGAGCAGTACTTC. Encoded protein: CASSFSGTGTEQYF. Drawing the rest from reference TRBV7-9 and TRBJ2-7, the complete variable domain is DTGVSQNPRHKITKRGQNVTFRCDPISEHNRLYWYRQTLGQGPEFLTYFQNEAQLEKSRLLSDRFSAERPKGSFSTLEIQRTEQGDSAMYLCASSFSGTGTEQYFGPGTRLTVT.

In regard to this clone: The same CDR3 can be traced to other DNA sequences in this sample. V usage is TRBV5-1 and J usage is TRBJ1-3; D is ambiguous. V was shortened by 0 bases and J by 0 bases, with 7 bases between the two germline ends. Germline CDR1 and CDR2: SGHRS and YFSETQ. This CDR3 has 15 amino acids. In DNA form, the CDR3 reads TGCGCCAGCAGCTTGGCGGGGAACTCTGGAAACACCATATATTTT. It is translated as CASSLAGNSGNTIYF.

The chain joins TRBV7-6 to TRBJ2-1; 9 bases agree with TRBD2. CDR1 is SGHVS and CDR2 is FNYEAQ in the germline V gene. This CDR3 has 17 residues. Trimming at V came to 0 bases and at J to 0 bases, leaving 3 bases not matched to a gene. CDR3 in amino acids: CASSLAISGSSYNEQFF. CDR3 coding DNA: TGTGCCAGCAGCTTAGCGATTAGCGGGAGCTCCTACAATGAGCAGTTCTTC.

The gene calls are TRBV5-6 and TRBJ2-1, with 10 bases identical to TRBD1. The CDR3 runs to 17 residues. V was pared by 0 bases and J by 0 bases, with 3 bases of the junction left unmatched. Germline V gene sequence: CDR1 SGHDT, CDR2 YYEEEE. CDR3 coding DNA: TGTGCCAGCAGCTTGGGGACAGGGGGTTTCTCCTACAATGAGCAGTTCTTC. It encodes CASSLGTGGFSYNEQFF.

This clone was observed a few times. This chain connects TRBV29-1 to TRBJ1-2, with TRBD1 matching over 7 bases. V lost 8 bases and J lost 5; bases outside the gene matches: 8. Germline loops: CDR1 SQVTM, CDR2 ANQGSEA. The CDR3 has 12 amino acids. The CDR3 sequence: CSSKGTEYGYTF. For the CDR3, the DNA is TGCAGCTCCAAGGGGACAGAATATGGCTACACCTTC.

This clone has just a few counts. The sample contains more than one DNA sequence encoding this CDR3. This chain uses TRBV10-1 with TRBJ2-1; no firm D call. This CDR3 has 13 residues. The V gene lost 0 bases and the J gene lost 4 bases, with 4 bases spanning the gap. CDR1 and CDR2 (germline): WNHNN, SYGVQD (reference sequence). CDR3 sequence: CASSESRYNEQFF. In DNA form, the CDR3 reads TGCGCCAGCAGTGAGTCCAGGTACAATGAGCAGTTCTTC.

The chain employs TRBV6-5 and TRBJ2-7; D is undetermined. V shed 5 bases and J shed 2 bases, with 16 bases lying between them. Germline V gene sequence: CDR1 MNHEY, CDR2 SVGAGI. The CDR3 runs 15 residues. CDR3 loop: CASSISLEPTYEQYF. CDR3 bases: TGTGCCAGCAGTATTAGCCTCGAACCGACCTACGAGCAGTACTTC.

The chain carries TRBV10-1 and TRBJ2-7; 7 positions agree with TRBD1. The CDR3 covers 13 residues. Germline V gene data show CDR1 as WNHNN and CDR2 as SYGVQD (reference sequence). With V trimmed by 7 bases and J by 3 bases, 6 bases remained unmatched. In DNA form, the CDR3 reads TGCGCCAGCACCGCTGGACAGGACTACGAGCAGTACTTC. Amino acid sequence: CASTAGQDYEQYF.

V gene TRBV5-4 combines with J gene TRBJ2-1, with D perhaps matching TRBD2 (7 bases). CDR1 and CDR2 from the germline V gene are SGHNT and YYREEE (reference sequence). The CDR3 spans 15 residues. With 0 bases removed from V and 6 bases from J, the gap between germline ends came to 13 bases. Here the CDR3 reads CASSLGGGGGNEQFF. CDR3 bases: TGTGCCAGCAGCTTGGGAGGGGGAGGGGGCAATGAGCAGTTCTTC. Using reference TRBV5-4 and TRBJ2-1 for the parts outside the CDR3, the full variable domain is ETGVTQSPTHLIKTRGQQVTLRCSSQSGHNTVSWYQQALGQGPQFIFQYYREEENGRGNFPPRFSGLQFPNYSSELNVNALELDDSALYLCASSLGGGGGNEQFFGPGTRLTVL.

The chain links TRBV5-6 to TRBJ2-7, with 10 bases matching TRBD1. Germline lookup yields CDR1 SGHDT and CDR2 YYEEEE. The ends lost 3 bases at V and 1 base at J; junction bases unmatched: 1. CDR3 length: 14 residues. The CDR3 spells CASSWDRGSYEQYF. The CDR3 region has the DNA TGTGCCAGCAGCTGGGACAGGGGATCCTACGAGCAGTACTTC.

The chain combines TRBV4-3 with TRBJ1-4, with D possibly being TRBD1 (6 bases). The CDR3 totals 14 residues. The germline CDR1 and CDR2 sequences are LGHNA and YSLEER. V lost 3 bases and J lost 7, with 12 bases in between. CDR3 bases: TGCGCCAGCAGCCACCGGCAGGGGTTTGAAAAACTGTTTTTT. Protein sequence: CASSHRQGFEKLFF.

The chain couples TRBV10-1 to TRBJ2-7; D is unclear. Germline V gene lookup returns CDR1 WNHNN and CDR2 SYGVQD (reference sequence). The CDR3 has 14 residues. With 4 bases removed from V and 2 bases from J, the gap between germline ends came to 12 bases. Written as DNA, the CDR3 is TGCGCCAGCAGTGCCCTAGAGGCTCCCTACGAGCAGTACTTC. Translation gives CASSALEAPYEQYF.

The chain combines TRBV21-1 with TRBJ2-7; the table calls TRBD1, which could not be checked here. TRBV21-1 is designated a pseudogene. CDR3 length: 16 amino acids. The CDR3 DNA reads as TGTGCCAGCAGCAAGGGGGGACAGGTCCTTTCCTACGAGCAGTACTTC. Protein: CASSKGGQVLSYEQYF.

The gene calls are TRBV18 and TRBJ2-2; no firm D call. This CDR3 is 15 amino acids long. Trimming took off 1 base at V and 2 bases at J, with 8 bases between the two ends. Per germline, CDR1 KGHSH and CDR2 LQKENI. CDR3 nucleotides: TGTGCCAGCTCACCACTTAGCAGAAACACCGGGGAGCTGTTTTTT. Encoded protein: CASSPLSRNTGELFF.

This clone was seen once. The V and J genes are TRBV6-5 and TRBJ2-3; D is unclear. CDR1 MNHEY and CDR2 SVGAGI come from the germline V gene. The CDR3 has 13 amino acids. Trimming left V 4 bases short and J 4 bases short, with 9 bases between. The CDR3 DNA reads as TGTGCCAGCAGTTTAACGGTCGCAGATACGCAGTATTTT. This sequence encodes CASSLTVADTQYF.

The rearrangement links TRBV28 to TRBJ2-1; the D gene could be TRBD1 or TRBD2 (6 bases each). The CDR3 consists of 15 residues. Trimming took off 10 bases at V and 5 bases at J, with 21 bases between the two ends. The germline CDR1 and CDR2 sequences are MDHEN and SYDVKM. CDR3 DNA: TGTGCCACCAACGAGGGGGGCAGGGAAAACAATGAGCAGTTCTTC. Amino acid sequence: CATNEGGRENNEQFF.

This clone occurred once. The chain joins TRBV28 to TRBJ1-4; the match to TRBD1 covers 8 bases. Germline V gene data show CDR1 as MDHEN and CDR2 as SYDVKM. There are 15 residues in the CDR3. Trimming cost V 6 bases and J 6 bases; bases outside gene matches: 9. DNA for the CDR3: TGTGCCAGCAGCTTTATTCAGGGGGCTGATGAAAAACTGTTTTTT. Translation: CASSFIQGADEKLFF.

The V and J genes are TRBV28 and TRBJ1-5; D is unresolved. Trimming cost V 1 base and J 12 bases, with 7 bases left between them. The CDR3 loop spans 11 amino acids. Germline V CDR1 and CDR2: MDHEN, SYDVKM. This CDR3 is CASSLYGLQHF. CDR3 DNA: TGTGCCAGCAGTTTATACGGTCTCCAGCATTTT.